The clone carrying this TCR beta chain came up a few times. Antigen: not known. Measured with immunoSEQ multiplex PCR; TCRdb has only the in-frame clones, and not every one. The table has under 200,000 clones, about nine tenths seen once. Trimming stripped 5 bases from V and 0 bases from J, with 14 bases between. The CDR3 loop spans 15 amino acids. Germline loops: CDR1 MNHEY, CDR2 SVGAGI. The data originate from a study of T cell responses to AZD1222 COVID-19 vaccine. About the research overall: Both about-4-week and about-12-week second-dose recipients were combined. Study results and caveats: Researchers took repertoire samples only after the peak T cell response had come. Spike-specific TCRs gained breadth and depth after people received two AZD1222 doses. Donors skewed white British and female; clonal diversity was possibly underestimated.

This TCR was recovered from an adult in good health. Sequenced material: peripheral blood, taken on day 0 of AZD1222 vaccination. This sequence joins TRBV6-5 and TRBJ2-7; D is undetermined. The CDR3 sequence is CASSPTRLHSYEQYF. The CDR3 DNA follows: TGTGCCAGCAGTCCGACTCGACTTCACTCCTACGAGCAGTACTTC.